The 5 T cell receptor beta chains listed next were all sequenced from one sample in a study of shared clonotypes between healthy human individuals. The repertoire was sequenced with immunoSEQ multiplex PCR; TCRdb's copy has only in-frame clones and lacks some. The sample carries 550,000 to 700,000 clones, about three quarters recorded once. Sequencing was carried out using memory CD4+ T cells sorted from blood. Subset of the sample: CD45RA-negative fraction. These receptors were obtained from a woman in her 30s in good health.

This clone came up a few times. The DNA for the CDR3 is TGTGCCAGCAGCCCCGGCGGGGGGTCGGGCAATCAGCCCCAGCATTTT. Amino acids: CASSPGGGSGNQPQHF. The V and J genes are TRBV7-9 and TRBJ1-5; D perhaps matches TRBD1 (5 bases). Trimming cost V 5 bases and J 2 bases, with 16 bases left between them. This CDR3 is 16 amino acids long. CDR1 and CDR2 (germline): SEHNR, FQNEAQ (reference sequence).

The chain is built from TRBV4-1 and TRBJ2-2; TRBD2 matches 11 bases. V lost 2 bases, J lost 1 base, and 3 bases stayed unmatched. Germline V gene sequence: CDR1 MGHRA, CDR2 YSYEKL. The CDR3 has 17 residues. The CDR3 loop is CASSQSGLAGNTGELFF. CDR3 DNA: TGCGCCAGCAGCCAATCTGGACTAGCGGGGAACACCGGGGAGCTGTTTTTT.

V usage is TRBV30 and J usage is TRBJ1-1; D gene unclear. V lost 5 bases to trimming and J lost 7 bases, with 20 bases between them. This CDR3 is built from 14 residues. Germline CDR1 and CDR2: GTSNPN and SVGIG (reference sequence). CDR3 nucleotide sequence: TGTGCCTGGCACCTTTACAGTGAACGGGGTGAAGCTTTCTTT. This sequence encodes CAWHLYSERGEAFF. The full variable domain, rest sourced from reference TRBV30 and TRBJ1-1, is SQTIHQWPATLVQPVGSPLSLECTVEGTSNPNLYWYRQAAGRGLQLLFYSVGIGQISSEVPQNLSASRPQDRQFILSSKKLLLSDSGFYLCAWHLYSERGEAFFGQGTRLTVV.

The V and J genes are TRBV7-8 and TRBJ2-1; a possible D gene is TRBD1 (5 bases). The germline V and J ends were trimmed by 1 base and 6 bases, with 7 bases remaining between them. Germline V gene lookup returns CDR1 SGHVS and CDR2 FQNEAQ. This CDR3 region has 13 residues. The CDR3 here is CASSLVDSNEQFF. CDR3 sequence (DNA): TGTGCCAGCAGCTTAGTAGACAGCAATGAGCAGTTCTTC. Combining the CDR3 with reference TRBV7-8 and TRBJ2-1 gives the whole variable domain GAGVSQSPRYKVAKRGQDVALRCDPISGHVSLFWYQQALGQGPEFLTYFQNEAQLDKSGLPSDRFFAERPEGSVSTLKIQRTQQEDSAVYLCASSLVDSNEQFFGPGTRLTVL.

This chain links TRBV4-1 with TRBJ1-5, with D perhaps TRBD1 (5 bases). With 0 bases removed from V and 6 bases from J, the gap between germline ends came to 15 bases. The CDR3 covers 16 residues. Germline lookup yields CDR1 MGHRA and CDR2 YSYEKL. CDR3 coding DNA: TGCGCCAGCAGCCAAGATGCAGGGAATGACGGTCAGCCCCAGCATTTT. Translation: CASSQDAGNDGQPQHF.